Shown below are 6 T cell receptor beta chains from a single sample sequenced in a study of T cells after yellow fever vaccination. TCRdb called the 5' RACE reads again in MiXCR, with one record for every CDR3 protein. The sample has 450,000 to 550,000 distinct CDR3 sequences; about a fifth are singletons. The input for sequencing was PBMCs, taken roughly 20 days after the first yellow fever vaccination. Receptor source: a man younger than 35 who received the YFV17D yellow fever vaccine.

CDR3 nucleotides: TGTGCCACCCGGCGGGGCTTAACCTACAATGAGCAGTTCTTC. It encodes CATRRGLTYNEQFF. V is TRBV2 and J is TRBJ2-1; tentatively, D is TRBD2 (6 bases). This CDR3 is built from 14 residues. From germline, CDR1 is SNHLY and CDR2 FYNNEI. Trimming shortened V by 10 bases and J by 2 bases, and 15 bases separated the two germline ends.

This chain connects TRBV20-1 to TRBJ1-5, with a possible D match to TRBD1 (6 bases). CDR1 and CDR2 from the germline V gene are DFQATT and SNEGSKA (reference sequence). The CDR3 spans 16 residues. Trimming took 6 bases from V and 6 from J, leaving 24 bases between them. The CDR3 sequence: CSASTGGRGDSQPQHF. For the CDR3, the DNA is TGCAGTGCCTCTACTGGGGGCAGGGGCGATAGTCAGCCCCAGCATTTT.

This CDR3 is CASSLMISGTGANVLTF. The DNA for the CDR3 is TGTGCCAGCAGCTTAATGATCAGCGGGACCGGGGCCAACGTCCTGACTTTC. V and J are TRBV7-6 and TRBJ2-6; TRBD2 matches 7 bases. The germline gives CDR1 SGHVS, CDR2 FNYEAQ. The CDR3 is 17 amino acids. With V trimmed by 2 bases and J by 4 bases, 8 bases remained unmatched.

This chain uses TRBV21-1 with TRBJ2-3. TRBV21-1 is marked as a pseudogene. The CDR3 loop spans 16 amino acids. In nucleotides, the CDR3 is TGTGCCAGCAGCAAAGTACACAGTTCACCCCCAGATACGCAGTATTTT. Translated, it gives CASSKVHSSPPDTQYF.

This clonotype was detected ten times or more. The gene calls are TRBV20-1 and TRBJ2-5, with D tentatively TRBD2 (7 bases). CDR1 DFQATT and CDR2 SNEGSKA come from the germline V gene (reference sequence). The CDR3 consists of 14 residues. Deletions cut 7 bases from V and 5 bases from J, with 20 bases between. This CDR3 is CSVLLGGAGETQYF. The CDR3 coding sequence is TGCAGTGTCCTCTTAGGGGGGGCAGGGGAGACCCAGTACTTC.

The V gene is TRBV4-3, the J gene TRBJ1-3, with no clear D. Germline V gene sequence: CDR1 LGHNA, CDR2 YSLEER. The CDR3 is 15 amino acids. Trimming shortened V by 1 base and J by 0 bases, and 7 bases separated the two germline ends. The chain's CDR3 is CASSQALNSGNTIYF. The CDR3 coding sequence is TGCGCCAGCAGCCAAGCACTCAACTCTGGAAACACCATATATTTT.